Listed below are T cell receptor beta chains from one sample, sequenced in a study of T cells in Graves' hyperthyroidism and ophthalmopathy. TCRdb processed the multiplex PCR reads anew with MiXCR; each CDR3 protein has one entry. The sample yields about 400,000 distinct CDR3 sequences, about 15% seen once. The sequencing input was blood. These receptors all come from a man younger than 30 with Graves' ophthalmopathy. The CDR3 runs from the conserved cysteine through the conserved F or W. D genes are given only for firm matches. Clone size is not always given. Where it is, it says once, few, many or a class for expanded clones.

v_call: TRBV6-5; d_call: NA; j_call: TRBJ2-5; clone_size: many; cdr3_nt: TGTGCCAGCAGTTCCCGACAGGCGGAGACCCAGTACTTC; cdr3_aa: CASSSRQAETQYF
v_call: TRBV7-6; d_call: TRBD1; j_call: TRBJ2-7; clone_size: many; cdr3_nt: TGTGCCAGCAGCTTAACAACAGGGGGTATCTACGAGCAGTACTTC; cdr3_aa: CASSLTTGGIYEQYF
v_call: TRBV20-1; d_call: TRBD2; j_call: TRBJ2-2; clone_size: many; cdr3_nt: TGCAGTGCTAGAGATGAAACTAGCGGGGGGGCTGACACCGGGGAGCTGTTTTTT; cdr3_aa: CSARDETSGGADTGELFF
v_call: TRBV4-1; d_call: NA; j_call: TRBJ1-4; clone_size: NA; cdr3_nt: TGCGCCAGCAGCCAAGTCCCACGGTCGGATGAAAAACTGTTTTTT; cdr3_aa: CASSQVPRSDEKLFF
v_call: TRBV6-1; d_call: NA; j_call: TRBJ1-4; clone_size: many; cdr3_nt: TGTGCCAGCATCGAACGGTCATCTAATGAAAAACTGTTTTTT; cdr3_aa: CASIERSSNEKLFF
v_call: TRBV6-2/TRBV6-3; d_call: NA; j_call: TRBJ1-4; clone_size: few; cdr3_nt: TGTGCCAGCAGCCCTCCGGGGGTGAATGAAAAACTGTTTTTT; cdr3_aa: CASSPPGVNEKLFF
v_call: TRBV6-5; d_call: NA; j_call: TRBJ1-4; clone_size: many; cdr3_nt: TGTGCCAGCAGTTACTCTGCGTCACTCGGTGAAAAACTGTTTTTT; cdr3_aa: CASSYSASLGEKLFF
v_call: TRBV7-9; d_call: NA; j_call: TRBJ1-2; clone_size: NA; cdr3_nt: TGTGCCAGCAGCAGGCAATTCGGGACGAACTATGGCTACACCTTC; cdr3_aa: CASSRQFGTNYGYTF
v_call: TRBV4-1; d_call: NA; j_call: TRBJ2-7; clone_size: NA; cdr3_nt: TGCGCCAGCAGCCAGTTCCCTCGGAGCTCCTACGAGCAGTACTTC; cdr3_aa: CASSQFPRSSYEQYF
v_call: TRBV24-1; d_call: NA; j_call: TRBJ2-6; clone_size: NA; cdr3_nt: TGTGCCACCAGTGGAACTCCTGGGGCCAACGTCCTGACTTTC; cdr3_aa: CATSGTPGANVLTF
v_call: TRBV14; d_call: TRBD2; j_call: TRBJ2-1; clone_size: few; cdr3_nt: TGTGCCAGCAGCCTGTGGGGGGGTGGTTATGAGCAGTTCTTC; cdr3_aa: CASSLWGGGYEQFF
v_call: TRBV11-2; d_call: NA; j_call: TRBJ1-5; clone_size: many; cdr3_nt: TGTGCCAGCAGTCGAACGGCAGACGGCAATCAGCCCCAGCATTTT; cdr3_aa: CASSRTADGNQPQHF
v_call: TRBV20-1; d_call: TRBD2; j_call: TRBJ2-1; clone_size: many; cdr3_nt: TGCAGTGCTAGACTAGCGGGGGACTACAATGAGCAGTTCTTC; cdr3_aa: CSARLAGDYNEQFF
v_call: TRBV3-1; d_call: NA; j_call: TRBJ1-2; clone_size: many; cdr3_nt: TGTGCCAGCTCCGGAGGGAACTATGGCTACACCTTC; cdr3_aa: CASSGGNYGYTF